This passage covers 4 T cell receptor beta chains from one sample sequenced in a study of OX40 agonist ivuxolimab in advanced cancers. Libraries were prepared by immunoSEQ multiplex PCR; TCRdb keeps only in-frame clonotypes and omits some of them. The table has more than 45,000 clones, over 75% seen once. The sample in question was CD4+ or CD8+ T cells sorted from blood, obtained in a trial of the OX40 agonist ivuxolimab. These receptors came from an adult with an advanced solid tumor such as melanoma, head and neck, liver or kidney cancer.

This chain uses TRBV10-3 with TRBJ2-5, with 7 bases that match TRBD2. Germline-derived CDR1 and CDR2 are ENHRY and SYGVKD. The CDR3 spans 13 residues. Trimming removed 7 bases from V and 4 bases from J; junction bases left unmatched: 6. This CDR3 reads CAINGVAGETQYF. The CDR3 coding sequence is TGTGCCATCAATGGGGTAGCGGGAGAGACCCAGTACTTC.

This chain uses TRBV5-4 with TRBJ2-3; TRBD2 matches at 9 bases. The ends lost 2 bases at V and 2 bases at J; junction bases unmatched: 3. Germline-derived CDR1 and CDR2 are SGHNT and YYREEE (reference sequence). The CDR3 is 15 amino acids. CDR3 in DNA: TGTGCCAGCAGCTTACTAGCGGGCGACACAGATACGCAGTATTTT. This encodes CASSLLAGDTDTQYF.

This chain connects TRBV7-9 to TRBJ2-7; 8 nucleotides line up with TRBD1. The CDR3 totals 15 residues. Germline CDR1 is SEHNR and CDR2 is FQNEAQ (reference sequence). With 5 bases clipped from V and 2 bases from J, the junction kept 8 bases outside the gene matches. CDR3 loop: CASSPTTGGAYEQYF. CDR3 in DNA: TGTGCCAGCAGCCCGACCACAGGGGGAGCCTACGAGCAGTACTTC. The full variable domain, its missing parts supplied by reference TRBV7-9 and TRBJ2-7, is DTGVSQNPRHKITKRGQNVTFRCDPISEHNRLYWYRQTLGQGPEFLTYFQNEAQLEKSRLLSDRFSAERPKGSFSTLEIQRTEQGDSAMYLCASSPTTGGAYEQYFGPGTRLTVT.

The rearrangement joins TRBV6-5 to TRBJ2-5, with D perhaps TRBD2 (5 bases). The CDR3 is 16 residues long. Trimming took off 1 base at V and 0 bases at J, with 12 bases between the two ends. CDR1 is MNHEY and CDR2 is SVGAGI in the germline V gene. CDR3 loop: CASSYWARGYQETQYF. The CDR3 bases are TGTGCCAGCAGTTACTGGGCTAGAGGGTACCAAGAGACCCAGTACTTC.